Reported below is one T cell receptor beta chain. Its binding antigen is unknown. It has no much larger one-base neighbor in the sample; base qualities were not kept. The entry originates in a study of control samples from healthy donors and cancer patients (dated by TCRdb to 2018 to 2021). Library preparation used the immunoSEQ multiplex PCR assay. TCRdb took this table from immuneACCESS and kept in-frame rearrangements with V and J called. Such tables lack part of the clones; where checked against another copy, unresolved V genes explain under half of the gap, and the rest is unexplained. Within this sample are around 97,000 clones, with 75% to 90% of them counted one time only. The ten largest clones add up to about 18% of the sample. The CDR3, cysteine through phenylalanine, is 15 amino acids long. Solely the CDR3 DNA is kept, with 45 bases framed from the first base. CDR1 and CDR2, looked up from the germline V gene, are MNHEY and SVGAGI. V gives up 6 bases and J gives up 0 bases, and the segment between their germline ends measures 14 bases.

This sequence uses TRBV6-5 and TRBJ1-1, with the D gene not confidently named. Sequencing was performed on PBMCs. The TCR originated in a man in his 60s with lung cancer. The encoded CDR3 is CASRRSGRMNTEAFF. The DNA sequence is given as TGTGCCAGCAGACGCTCAGGACGGATGAACACTGAAGCTTTCTTT.